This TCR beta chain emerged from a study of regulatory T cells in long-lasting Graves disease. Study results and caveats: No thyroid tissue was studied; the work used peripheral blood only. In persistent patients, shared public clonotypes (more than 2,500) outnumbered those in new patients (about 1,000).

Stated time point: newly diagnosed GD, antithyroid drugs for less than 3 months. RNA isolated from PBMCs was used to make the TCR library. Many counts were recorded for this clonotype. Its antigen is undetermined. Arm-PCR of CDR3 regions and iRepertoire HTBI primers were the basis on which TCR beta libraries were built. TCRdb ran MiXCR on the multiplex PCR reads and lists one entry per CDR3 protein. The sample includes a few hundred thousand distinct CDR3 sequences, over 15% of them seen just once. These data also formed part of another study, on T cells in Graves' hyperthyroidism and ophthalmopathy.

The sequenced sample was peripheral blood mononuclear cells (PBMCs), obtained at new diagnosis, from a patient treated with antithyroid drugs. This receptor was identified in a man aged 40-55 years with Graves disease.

The CDR3 loop reads CAWTPTTEAFF. The CDR3 nucleotides are TGTGCCTGGACTCCGACCACTGAAGCTTTCTTT. The chain carries TRBV30 and TRBJ1-1; no definite D call. Per the germline V gene, CDR1 is GTSNPN and CDR2 is SVGIG (reference sequence). CDR3 size: 11 residues. V gave up 4 bases and J gave up 4 bases, with 7 bases separating them.